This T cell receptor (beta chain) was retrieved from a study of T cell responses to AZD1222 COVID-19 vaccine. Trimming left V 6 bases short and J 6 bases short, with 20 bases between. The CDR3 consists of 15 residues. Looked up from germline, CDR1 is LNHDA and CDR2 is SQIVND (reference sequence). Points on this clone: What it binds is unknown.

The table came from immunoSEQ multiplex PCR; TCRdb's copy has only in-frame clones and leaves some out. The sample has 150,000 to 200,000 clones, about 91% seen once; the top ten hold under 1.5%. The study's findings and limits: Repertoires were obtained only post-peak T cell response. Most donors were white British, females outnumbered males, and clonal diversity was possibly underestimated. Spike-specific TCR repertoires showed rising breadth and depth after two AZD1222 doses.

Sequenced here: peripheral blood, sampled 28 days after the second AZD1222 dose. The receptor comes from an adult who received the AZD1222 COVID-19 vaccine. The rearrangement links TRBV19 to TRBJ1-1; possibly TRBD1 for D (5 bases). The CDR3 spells CASSLRDLVGAEAFF. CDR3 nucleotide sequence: TGTGCCAGTAGCCTTCGGGACCTAGTTGGCGCTGAAGCTTTCTTT.